These 23 T cell receptor beta chains were sequenced from one sample in a study of T-cell memory formation after mild COVID-19. TCRdb itself ran the 5' RACE reads through MiXCR, one entry per CDR3 protein. This table holds about 350,000 distinct CDR3 sequences, roughly 13% found once. Sample: PBMCs or a T cell subset sorted from them (not recorded which). The receptor source for this set is a man aged 18 to 29 who had mild COVID-19 (a few samples of this study predate the infection). Cell type and time point are not known.

On this clonotype: This may be a read error: a much more frequent sequence differs by one nucleotide. The chain links TRBV6-2 or TRBV6-3 to TRBJ2-7; unclear D gene. The V gene lost 4 bases and the J gene lost 3 bases, with 16 bases spanning the gap. The germline V gene has CDR1 MNHEY and CDR2 SVGEGT. The CDR3 extends over 15 amino acids. The CDR3 is CASSSPPEHFYEQYF. In DNA form, the CDR3 reads TGTGCCAGCAGTTCCCCCCCGGAACACTTCTACGAGCAGTACTTC.

Only a few counts were recorded for this clonotype. The chain joins TRBV7-9 to TRBJ1-6; D is possibly TRBD1 (5 bases). CDR1 and CDR2 from the germline V gene are SEHNR and FQNEAQ (reference sequence). The V end was cut by 1 base, the J end by 6 bases, with 16 bases between. This CDR3 has 17 amino acids. As DNA, the CDR3 is TGTGCCAGCAGCTTAGACCAGGGCCGAATCCTTAATTCACCCCTCCACTTT. This encodes CASSLDQGRILNSPLHF.

In this sample, this clonotype turned up a few times. V is TRBV20-1 and J is TRBJ2-5, with a possible D match to TRBD2 (5 bases). The CDR3 contains 12 residues. Trimming pared 6 bases from V and 5 bases from J, leaving 13 bases between. Germline lookup yields CDR1 DFQATT and CDR2 SNEGSKA (reference sequence). The CDR3 sequence is CSAVGVGETQYF. The CDR3 bases are TGCAGTGCCGTCGGGGTGGGGGAGACCCAGTACTTC.

V usage is TRBV7-9 and J usage is TRBJ1-5, with D unclear. CDR3 length: 12 amino acids. Germline loops: CDR1 SEHNR, CDR2 FQNEAQ (reference sequence). V gave up 9 bases and J gave up 0 bases, with 6 bases separating them. The CDR3 is CASQYSNQPQHF. The CDR3 DNA sequence: TGTGCCAGTCAGTATAGCAATCAGCCCCAGCATTTT.

Of note for this clonotype: A single base separates this from a much larger clone, so it may be a read error. The chain combines TRBV6-5 with TRBJ2-3; D is ambiguous. CDR3 length: 13 amino acids. CDR1 and CDR2 from the germline V gene are MNHEY and SVGAGI. DNA of the CDR3: TGTGCCAGCGGTTTTACAGCTACAGATACGCTGTATTTT. It is translated as CASGFTATDTLYF.

This clonotype has only a few counts. This sequence joins TRBV9 and TRBJ2-2, with D perhaps matching TRBD2 (5 bases). Per germline, CDR1 SGDLS and CDR2 YYNGEE. The V and J ends lost 0 bases and 8 bases respectively, with 11 bases between them. The CDR3 consists of 14 residues. The CDR3 loop is CASSVVPGSGELFF. The CDR3 DNA reads TGTGCCAGCAGCGTAGTGCCGGGGTCGGGGGAGCTGTTTTTT.

In its sample, this clonotype was seen a few times. The genes are TRBV24-1 and TRBJ2-3; D is uncertain. This CDR3 region has 13 residues. Trimming took off 2 bases at V and 4 bases at J, with 6 bases between the two ends. Germline CDR1 and CDR2: KGHDR and SFDVKD. CDR3 sequence reads: CATSDSVPDTQYF. The DNA for the CDR3 is TGTGCCACCAGTGATTCGGTCCCAGATACGCAGTATTTT.

In this sample, this clonotype turned up a few times. V and J are TRBV7-2 and TRBJ1-1; unclear D gene. V lost 6 bases to trimming and J lost 10 bases, with 18 bases between them. Germline V gene lookup returns CDR1 SGHTA and CDR2 FQGNSA. The CDR3 consists of 13 residues. For the CDR3, the DNA is TGTGCCAGCAGGGGGAAACCGGTTGCCGGAGCTTTCTTT. Protein product: CASRGKPVAGAFF.

The table lists this clonotype with a few counts. The chain employs TRBV7-3 and TRBJ2-1; D is perhaps TRBD1 (6 bases). The ends were cut back, 5 bases at V and 4 bases at J, with 15 bases in the middle. Per the germline V gene, CDR1 is SGHTA and CDR2 is FQGTGA. The CDR3 contains 15 residues. For the CDR3, the DNA is TGTGCCAGCAGCCCCCAGCAGGGGCCGTACAATGAGCAGTTCTTC. Protein sequence: CASSPQQGPYNEQFF.

J is TRBJ2-5 and V is TRBV7-6, with D perhaps matching TRBD2 (7 bases). The CDR3 has 15 amino acids. Germline V lookup: CDR1 SGHVS, CDR2 FNYEAQ. Trimming stripped 7 bases from V and 4 bases from J, with 19 bases between. The CDR3 loop is CASILGAGVSETQYF. For the CDR3, the DNA is TGTGCCAGCATCCTGGGGGCGGGGGTCTCAGAGACCCAGTACTTC.

This sequence joins TRBV6-5 and TRBJ2-1; the D is unclear. CDR3 length equals 12 residues. The ends were cut back, 8 bases at V and 4 bases at J, with 9 bases in the middle. Germline assignment: CDR1 MNHEY and CDR2 SVGAGI. CDR3 sequence (DNA): TGTGCCAGCGGTCCGGGTTACAATGAGCAGTTCTTC. Its protein product is CASGPGYNEQFF.

The genes are TRBV7-9 and TRBJ2-3; 8 nucleotides align to TRBD2. CDR1 and CDR2 from the germline V gene are SEHNR and FQNEAQ (reference sequence). The trim removed 3 bases at V and 4 bases at J, leaving 6 bases unmatched. CDR3 length: 15 residues. CDR3: CASSFSGGSADTQYF. In DNA form, the CDR3 reads TGTGCCAGCAGCTTTTCGGGAGGGAGTGCAGATACGCAGTATTTT.

This clonotype was detected a few times. The rearrangement joins TRBV7-8 to TRBJ1-4, with D unclear. V lost 9 bases to trimming and J lost 5 bases, with 16 bases between them. Germline V gene lookup returns CDR1 SGHVS and CDR2 FQNEAQ. CDR3 length: 14 residues. CDR3 DNA: TGTGCCAGTAGTAGGGCGGTCGGGAATGAAAAACTGTTTTTT. Translation: CASSRAVGNEKLFF.

Here the CDR3 reads CSARHSNYGYTF. As DNA, the CDR3 is TGCAGCGCGAGACACTCTAACTATGGCTACACCTTC. The chain couples TRBV29-1 to TRBJ1-2, with D unclear. Germline CDR1 and CDR2: SQVTM and ANQGSEA. CDR3 size: 12 residues. Trimming stripped 7 bases from V and 0 bases from J, with 9 bases between. Filled out from reference TRBV29-1 and TRBJ1-2, the complete variable domain reads SAVISQKPSRDICQRGTSLTIQCQVDSQVTMMFWYRQQPGQSLTLIATANQGSEATYESGFVIDKFPISRPNLTFSTLTVSNMSPEDSSIYLCSARHSNYGYTFGSGTRLTVV.

In this sample, this clonotype turned up a few times. The CDR3, as DNA: TGTGCCATCAGTGAGGGACAGGGGGGGTACGAGCAGTACTTC. Amino acid sequence: CAISEGQGGYEQYF. This chain uses TRBV10-3 with TRBJ2-7, with TRBD1 matching 10 bases. The CDR3 length is 14 residues. Germline V gene lookup returns CDR1 ENHRY and CDR2 SYGVKD. The V segment lost 2 bases and the J segment 4 bases; nucleotides outside the gene matches: 2.

The sample holds many counts of this clonotype. The V gene is TRBV7-3, the J gene TRBJ2-3, with TRBD2 as a possible D gene (6 bases). From germline, CDR1 is SGHTA and CDR2 FQGTGA. The V gene lost 4 bases and the J gene lost 4 bases, with 12 bases spanning the gap. The CDR3 has 14 amino acids. Here the CDR3 reads CASSYTRDADTQYF. The CDR3 DNA follows: TGTGCCAGCAGCTATACGCGGGATGCAGATACGCAGTATTTT.

The chain links TRBV19 to TRBJ1-1; D gene ambiguous. The length of the CDR3 is 16 residues. Germline V lookup: CDR1 LNHDA, CDR2 SQIVND (reference sequence). With 4 bases removed from V and 0 bases from J, the gap between germline ends came to 15 bases. CDR3 loop: CASSRRGQAMNTEAFF. DNA for the CDR3: TGTGCCAGTAGTAGACGAGGGCAGGCCATGAACACTGAAGCTTTCTTT. Using reference TRBV19 and TRBJ1-1 for the parts outside the CDR3, the full variable domain is DGGITQSPKYLFRKEGQNVTLSCEQNLNHDAMYWYRQDPGQGLRLIYYSQIVNDFQKGDIAEGYSVSREKKESFPLTVTSAQKNPTAFYLCASSRRGQAMNTEAFFGQGTRLTVV.

This chain joins TRBV4-3 and TRBJ1-3; D unclear. CDR1 and CDR2 from the germline V gene are LGHNA and YSLEER. V lost 1 base, J lost 4 bases, and 11 bases lay in between. This CDR3 is built from 15 residues. The CDR3 DNA reads TGCGCCAGCAGCCAAGGAGGGTTGTCGGGAAACACCATATATTTT. It specifies CASSQGGLSGNTIYF.

This clonotype was seen a few times. The chain employs TRBV5-1 and TRBJ2-7; perhaps D is TRBD1 or TRBD2 (5 bases each). Germline V gene sequence: CDR1 SGHRS, CDR2 YFSETQ. The V end was cut by 2 bases, the J end by 4 bases, with 13 bases between. This CDR3 comprises 14 residues. The CDR3 reads CASSLGTRAYEQYF. The CDR3 DNA follows: TGCGCCAGCAGCTTAGGGACCCGGGCATACGAGCAGTACTTC.

This rearrangement joins TRBV28 to TRBJ1-2; D remains ambiguous. The CDR3 is 13 amino acids. The V end lost 6 bases, the J end lost 4 bases, and 12 bases lay between the germline ends. Germline lookup yields CDR1 MDHEN and CDR2 SYDVKM. The CDR3 sequence: CASSSGSAYGYTF. The DNA of the CDR3 is TGTGCCAGCAGCTCTGGTTCGGCCTATGGCTACACCTTC.

J is TRBJ2-7 and V is TRBV12-3 or TRBV12-4; 9 bases are shared with TRBD1. V trimming: 6 bases; J trimming: 4 bases; junction bases outside the gene matches: 7. The CDR3 spans 14 residues. The CDR3 bases are TGTGCCAGCAGCAGGGACAGGGACCAATACGAGCAGTACTTC. This gives the protein CASSRDRDQYEQYF.

This clonotype was counted ten times or more. Germline is not matched at one junction end, which may reflect a read error. The rearrangement uses TRBV7-2 and TRBJ2-5; TRBD2 is a possible D gene (6 bases). The CDR3 has 15 amino acids. The germline V gene encodes CDR1 SGHTA and CDR2 FQGNSA. The CDR3 loop reads CASKITGGRQEAQYF. CDR3 bases: TGTGCCAGCAAGATTACCGGGGGACGTCAAGAGGCCCAGTACTTC.

This clonotype was seen repeatedly, ten times or more. The chain carries TRBV4-1 and TRBJ1-1, with D possibly TRBD1 on 5 matching bases. V was clipped by 1 base and J by 5 bases, with 23 bases between them. Germline CDR1 is MGHRA and CDR2 is YSYEKL. CDR3 length: 18 amino acids. CDR3 nucleotide sequence: TGCGCCAGCAGCCAAGTCGGTGGCCCGGGAGGGGTAGGGACTGAAGCTTTCTTT. Translation: CASSQVGGPGGVGTEAFF.